This is a list of T cell receptor beta chains from one sample in a study of blood T cell repertoires in COVID-19. Clones were sequenced by immunoSEQ multiplex PCR, and TCRdb holds only the in-frame ones, with some missing. This table holds 200,000 to 300,000 clones, roughly 79% found once. Material for sequencing was peripheral blood. These receptors were collected from a woman aged 80 or older with COVID-19, enrolled during active disease. CDR3s include the opening cysteine and the closing phenylalanine or tryptophan. A D gene is named only where the DNA matches it firmly. Size is stated for part of the rows, as once, few or many counts, or as a class when the clone is expanded.

j_gene: TRBJ2-1
v_gene: TRBV2
d_gene: TRBD2
abundance: -
CDR3nt: TGTGCCACCAGACTAGCGGGAACGGTAGATGAGCAGTTCTTC
CDR3aa: CATRLAGTVDEQFF

j_gene: TRBJ1-5
v_gene: TRBV25-1
d_gene: TRBD1
abundance: -
CDR3nt: TGTGCCAGCAGTGGACAGGGAGGTCAGCCCCAGCATTTT
CDR3aa: CASSGQGGQPQHF

j_gene: TRBJ1-4
v_gene: TRBV6-5
d_gene: -
abundance: -
CDR3nt: TGTGCCAGCAGTAGGGGGGGTAATGGTGAAAAACTGTTTTTT
CDR3aa: CASSRGGNGEKLFF

j_gene: TRBJ1-2
v_gene: TRBV15
d_gene: -
abundance: few
CDR3nt: TGTGCCACCAGCAGACCAACACCGAGCGGGGGCTACACCTTC
CDR3aa: CATSRPTPSGGYTF

j_gene: TRBJ2-2
v_gene: TRBV5-4
d_gene: TRBD2
abundance: -
CDR3nt: TGTGCCAGCAGCCGGGGGGGGTCCGGGGAGCTGTTTTTT
CDR3aa: CASSRGGSGELFF

j_gene: TRBJ1-1
v_gene: TRBV6-5
d_gene: -
abundance: -
CDR3nt: TGTGCCAGCAGTTCCCACAGGGCACTAATGAACACTGAAGCTTTCTTT
CDR3aa: CASSSHRALMNTEAFF

j_gene: TRBJ2-5
v_gene: TRBV7-9
d_gene: TRBD1
abundance: few
CDR3nt: TGTGCCAGCAGCTTAGGGCAGGGGGCAGAGACCCAGTACTTC
CDR3aa: CASSLGQGAETQYF

j_gene: TRBJ2-1
v_gene: TRBV5-1
d_gene: -
abundance: -
CDR3nt: TGCGCCAGCAGCCCGGGACACCGTGATTACAATGAGCAGTTCTTC
CDR3aa: CASSPGHRDYNEQFF

j_gene: TRBJ2-3
v_gene: TRBV7-9
d_gene: -
abundance: -
CDR3nt: TGTGCCAGCAGCTTAGAGGGATTGTCATCGGGACTGCAGTATTTT
CDR3aa: CASSLEGLSSGLQYF

j_gene: TRBJ1-5
v_gene: TRBV7-2
d_gene: TRBD1
abundance: -
CDR3nt: TGTGCCAGCAGCCCGGGACAGGGGGCCAATCAGCCCCAGCATTTT
CDR3aa: CASSPGQGANQPQHF

j_gene: TRBJ2-2
v_gene: TRBV5-4
d_gene: TRBD2
abundance: -
CDR3nt: TGTGCCAGCAGCTCCCCCGGGACTAGCCGCACCGGGGAGCTGTTTTTT
CDR3aa: CASSSPGTSRTGELFF

j_gene: TRBJ2-1
v_gene: TRBV14
d_gene: -
abundance: -
CDR3nt: TGTGCCAGCAGCTTGCGACAGGTCAATGAGCAGTTCTTC
CDR3aa: CASSLRQVNEQFF

j_gene: TRBJ1-5
v_gene: TRBV11-3
d_gene: -
abundance: -
CDR3nt: TGTGCCAGCAGCTGGACGGGGGGTAATCAGCCCCAGCATTTT
CDR3aa: CASSWTGGNQPQHF

j_gene: TRBJ1-1
v_gene: TRBV20-1
d_gene: TRBD1
abundance: -
CDR3nt: TGCAGTGCCAAGGACAGGGCTGAAGCTTTCTTT
CDR3aa: CSAKDRAEAFF

j_gene: TRBJ1-1
v_gene: TRBV2
d_gene: TRBD1
abundance: once
CDR3nt: TGTGCCAGCAGTGACGACAGGGCTGAAGCTTTCTTT
CDR3aa: CASSDDRAEAFF

j_gene: TRBJ2-3
v_gene: TRBV28
d_gene: TRBD2
abundance: -
CDR3nt: TGTGCCAGCAGCAGCATTGGACTAGCCAACACAGATACGCAGTATTTT
CDR3aa: CASSSIGLANTDTQYF

j_gene: TRBJ2-1
v_gene: TRBV24-1
d_gene: -
abundance: -
CDR3nt: TGTGCCACGGCAGGACAAACGAATGAGCAGTTCTTC
CDR3aa: CATAGQTNEQFF

j_gene: TRBJ1-6
v_gene: TRBV5-6
d_gene: -
abundance: -
CDR3nt: TGTGCCAGCAGCTTGGTGACAGAAAAGAATTCACCCCTCCACTTT
CDR3aa: CASSLVTEKNSPLHF

j_gene: TRBJ1-2
v_gene: TRBV5-5
d_gene: -
abundance: -
CDR3nt: TGTGCCAGCAGCTTACTAGCCGGATTTGATGGCTACACCTTC
CDR3aa: CASSLLAGFDGYTF

j_gene: TRBJ1-4
v_gene: TRBV9
d_gene: -
abundance: -
CDR3nt: TGTGCCAGCAGCGTAGCGCAGGGGCAGGCTAATGAAAAACTGTTTTTT
CDR3aa: CASSVAQGQANEKLFF

j_gene: TRBJ2-5
v_gene: TRBV5-4
d_gene: -
abundance: -
CDR3nt: TGTGCCAGCAGCTTGGCGGGGGTTCAAGAGACCCAGTACTTC
CDR3aa: CASSLAGVQETQYF

j_gene: TRBJ2-7
v_gene: TRBV18
d_gene: TRBD1
abundance: -
CDR3nt: TGTGCCAGCTCAAAGGACAGGGAAGGCGAGCAGTACTTC
CDR3aa: CASSKDREGEQYF

j_gene: TRBJ1-1
v_gene: TRBV6-5
d_gene: TRBD1
abundance: -
CDR3nt: TGTGCCAGCAGTTGGCGAGGACAGGGTAAAGCTTTCTTT
CDR3aa: CASSWRGQGKAFF

j_gene: TRBJ1-1
v_gene: TRBV5-4
d_gene: TRBD1
abundance: -
CDR3nt: TGTGCCAGCAGCTTAGCCGGGACAGGGATAAACACTGAAGCTTTCTTT
CDR3aa: CASSLAGTGINTEAFF

j_gene: TRBJ2-7
v_gene: TRBV19
d_gene: TRBD2
abundance: -
CDR3nt: TGTGCCAGTAGTATGACAGCGGGAGGCCGGGTCGAGCAGTACTTC
CDR3aa: CASSMTAGGRVEQYF

j_gene: TRBJ1-5
v_gene: TRBV3-1/TRBV3-2
d_gene: -
abundance: -
CDR3nt: TGTGCCAGCAGCCCCTCGGGGGTGAGGCAGCCCCAGCATTTT
CDR3aa: CASSPSGVRQPQHF

j_gene: TRBJ1-5
v_gene: TRBV28
d_gene: -
abundance: few
CDR3nt: TGTGCCAGCAGCTTTACCGGGGGGCCCCAGCATTTT
CDR3aa: CASSFTGGPQHF

j_gene: TRBJ1-1
v_gene: TRBV3-1/TRBV3-2
d_gene: -
abundance: -
CDR3nt: TGTGCCAGCAGCCAAGGGGCCGTGAACACTGAAGCTTTCTTT
CDR3aa: CASSQGAVNTEAFF

j_gene: TRBJ2-7
v_gene: TRBV5-1
d_gene: -
abundance: -
CDR3nt: TGCGCCAGCAGCTTGAGGACTACCTACGAGCAGTACTTC
CDR3aa: CASSLRTTYEQYF